This TCR beta chain was identified during a study of beta chain features in type 1 diabetes. Study findings and constraints: At VDJ recombination sites, type 1 diabetes patients had fewer insertions and more deleted nucleotides.

Based on CD45RO/CCR7/CD25/CD127/CD95/CD27, CD4+ regulatory, stem cell-like memory, naive and central memory cells were sorted. The entirety of the isolated RNA underwent reverse transcription, so expressed TCRB transcripts were sequenced. The protocol was immunoSEQ multiplex PCR, while the TCRdb copy is restricted to in-frame clones and leaves out a portion. The sample includes 900,000 or so clones, roughly 17% seen only once; the top ten take 0.023%. About this clone: The antigen remains undetermined.

Germline CDR1 is MNHEY and CDR2 is SVGAGI. V was shortened by 6 bases and J by 4 bases, with 12 bases between the two germline ends. This CDR3 contains 13 residues. The clonotype comes from a woman aged 18-30 years in good health. Sequenced sample: naive CD4+ T cells from blood. The rearrangement uses TRBV6-5 and TRBJ2-5; possible D gene TRBD1, 6 bases. In DNA, the CDR3 is TGTGCCAGCAGGCCCGGGACAAGAGAGACCCAGTACTTC. Amino acid sequence: CASRPGTRETQYF.